Listed below are T cell receptor beta chains from one sample, sequenced in a study of regulatory T cells in long-lasting Graves disease. TCRdb passed the multiplex PCR reads through MiXCR, listing each CDR3 protein once. Counted here are 400,000 to 500,000 distinct CDR3 sequences, 20% occurring once; the ten biggest clones make up 7.8%. The sequences come from peripheral blood mononuclear cells (PBMCs), collected when the disease was refractory, from a patient treated with antithyroid drugs. The receptors derive from a female donor with Graves disease. CDR3s include the opening cysteine and the closing phenylalanine or tryptophan. The D gene is left open where the match is weak. Only part of the rows carry a size: once, few, many, or a class if the clone is expanded.

TGTGCCAGCAGCACCCGACAGGTGGGGGTTTACGAGCAGTACTTC,CASSTRQVGVYEQYF,.,TRBV28,TRBJ2-7,many
TGTGCCAGCAGTCCGACAGGGGGATGGAACACCGGGGAGCTGTTTTTT,CASSPTGGWNTGELFF,TRBD1,TRBV28,TRBJ2-2,many
TGTGCCAGCAGCTTAGGGGGCAGGACCTACGAGCAGTACTTC,CASSLGGRTYEQYF,.,TRBV11-2,TRBJ2-7,many
TGTGCCAGCAGCCGAGAGGCTAGCGGGAGCGGCGAGCAGTACTTC,CASSREASGSGEQYF,TRBD2,TRBV4-2,TRBJ2-7,.
TGTGCCAGTAGTCGCATAGTCCTCGAGGGCTACACCTTC,CASSRIVLEGYTF,.,TRBV19,TRBJ1-2,many
TGTGCCAGCAGTTTATTTAGTTCAGCAGGGGACTTTTTTGGCTACACCTTC,CASSLFSSAGDFFGYTF,.,TRBV27,TRBJ1-2,many
TGTGCCACCAGGACCGGGACAGACACCGGGGAGCTGTTTTTT,CATRTGTDTGELFF,TRBD1,TRBV24-1,TRBJ2-2,many
TGTGCCACCAGCAGAGGGGTACAGGATAATGAAAAACTGTTTTTT,CATSRGVQDNEKLFF,.,TRBV15,TRBJ1-4,once
TGTGCCATCAGAGATGGGGACAGCCCCACCCAAGAGACCCAGTACTTC,CAIRDGDSPTQETQYF,TRBD1,TRBV10-3,TRBJ2-5,many
TGCGCCAGCAGCTCCGGGACAAGCATACAAGAGACCCAGTACTTC,CASSSGTSIQETQYF,.,TRBV5-1,TRBJ2-5,.
TGTGCCAGCAGTACCGGGACAAAAAGCCACGAGCAGTACTTC,CASSTGTKSHEQYF,.,TRBV6-1,TRBJ2-7,many
TGCAGCGTTGGTCGACCCGCCTCCTACGAGCAGTACTTC,CSVGRPASYEQYF,.,TRBV29-1,TRBJ2-7,.
TGTGCCAGCAGCTTCAGTAGCGCGGGACGTGATGGCTACACCTTC,CASSFSSAGRDGYTF,.,TRBV5-4,TRBJ1-2,few
TGCAGTGCTAACCACGGTTCTGGAGTCGGGGAGACCCAGTACTTC,CSANHGSGVGETQYF,.,TRBV20-1,TRBJ2-5,.
TGTGCCTGGAACCACGGAAGCAGGCGCTACGAGCAGTACTTC,CAWNHGSRRYEQYF,.,TRBV30,TRBJ2-7,many
TGCGCCAGCAGCAGCTCCATCGAGCAGTACTTC,CASSSSIEQYF,.,TRBV5-1,TRBJ2-7,.
TGTGCCAGCAGCTCAATGAGGGGAACGGAGAACACCATATATTTT,CASSSMRGTENTIYF,.,TRBV5-4,TRBJ1-3,.
TGCAGTGCTAGAGTTTGGGGGTCCTACGAGCAGTACTTC,CSARVWGSYEQYF,.,TRBV20-1,TRBJ2-7,few
TGTGCCAGCAGTTTAACAGGGATGCGAACCGGGGGGCTGTTTTTT,CASSLTGMRTGGLFF,.,TRBV27,TRBJ2-2,few
TGTGCCAGCAGCCAAGCGGCCAGGGGAACCTACGAGCAGTACTTC,CASSQAARGTYEQYF,.,TRBV4-2,TRBJ2-7,.
TGTGCCAGCAGCCAGGGGGGAACTGTTTACGAGCAGTACTTC,CASSQGGTVYEQYF,.,TRBV6-1,TRBJ2-7,few
TGTGCCAGCAGCGGATATAGCAATCAGCCCCAGCATTTT,CASSGYSNQPQHF,.,TRBV9,TRBJ1-5,few
TGTGCCAGCGGCACAGGGAGCCACGAGCAGTACTTC,CASGTGSHEQYF,.,TRBV7-3,TRBJ2-7,few
TGCAGTGCTAGTGACGGACACCTCCGGGAGACCCAGTACTTC,CSASDGHLRETQYF,.,TRBV20-1,TRBJ2-5,many
TGCAGTGCTACCAGACAGGACACCGGGGAGCTGTTTTTT,CSATRQDTGELFF,.,TRBV20-1,TRBJ2-2,.
TGTGCCTGCAGCTTATGGAATAAAAACACTGAAGCTTTCTTT,CACSLWNKNTEAFF,.,TRBV7-8,TRBJ1-1,few
TGCGCCAGCAGCCAGCCGGGACTAGCGGGAGTAACTGAGCAGTTCTTC,CASSQPGLAGVTEQFF,TRBD2,TRBV7-8,TRBJ2-1,.
TGTGCCAGCAGCCCCAGGCAGGGAGACTTGTCCGAGCAGTACTTC,CASSPRQGDLSEQYF,.,TRBV4-2,TRBJ2-7,many
TGTGCCAGCAGTTTAGAGGCCACTTGGGAGACCCAGTACTTC,CASSLEATWETQYF,.,TRBV12-3/TRBV12-4,TRBJ2-5,many
TGTGCCAGCAGCTTAGAGTCAGGGCCTCTGAACACTGAAGCTTTCTTT,CASSLESGPLNTEAFF,.,TRBV11-2,TRBJ1-1,many
TGCGCCAGCAGCTGGGCGGGAAGGGATAATGAAAAACTGTTTTTT,CASSWAGRDNEKLFF,.,TRBV5-1,TRBJ1-4,few
TGTGCCAGCAGCTTATCGTTGAGACTAGCGGGAGAAGGAACCGGGGAGCTGTTTTTT,CASSLSLRLAGEGTGELFF,TRBD2,TRBV13,TRBJ2-2,many
TGTGCCAGCAGTTTATCCCTTTTGGTCGGAGGCACTGAAGCTTTCTTT,CASSLSLLVGGTEAFF,.,TRBV28,TRBJ1-1,many
TGTGCCAGCAGCGAACGGCGGGGGGCATCAGGTGCTGACGAGCAGTACTTC,CASSERRGASGADEQYF,TRBD2,TRBV7-2,TRBJ2-7,many
TGTGCCAGCAGACCGGGGCTGGGGCCCACTGAAGCTTTCTTT,CASRPGLGPTEAFF,.,TRBV14,TRBJ1-1,few
TGTGCCAGCAAGGAATTGAACACTGAAGCTTTCTTT,CASKELNTEAFF,.,TRBV28,TRBJ1-1,many
TGCAGTGCTAGAGTCGGGGCCGGGGCCTCGGCCTGGAAGACTGAAGCTTTCTTT,CSARVGAGASAWKTEAFF,.,TRBV20-1,TRBJ1-1,.
TGTGCCAGCCAGTCGGGGGGGGCAGGATACGCCGGGGAGCTGTTTTTT,CASQSGGAGYAGELFF,TRBD2,TRBV12-3/TRBV12-4,TRBJ2-2,many
TGCGCCAGCAGCCCTAGCGCCACGGGCACCGGGGAGCTGTTTTTT,CASSPSATGTGELFF,.,TRBV5-1,TRBJ2-2,once
TGTGCCAGCATCAAAGCCGTTGCCCCCTACAATGAGCAGTTCTTC,CASIKAVAPYNEQFF,.,TRBV28,TRBJ2-1,.
TGTGCCAGCAGCCCCGCGGGGACAGGGATTTCACCCCTCCACTTT,CASSPAGTGISPLHF,TRBD1,TRBV27,TRBJ1-6,many
TGTGCCAGCAGCACATCCGGGACAGGGAGCGGCCAGTACTTC,CASSTSGTGSGQYF,TRBD1,TRBV11-2,TRBJ2-5,many
TGTGCCAGCTCACTACCGGGACAAGGATATTCACCCCTCCACTTT,CASSLPGQGYSPLHF,.,TRBV18,TRBJ1-6,few
TGTGCCAGCAGTTCCCTGGGACACCCCTGGAACTATGGCTACACCTTC,CASSSLGHPWNYGYTF,.,TRBV12-3/TRBV12-4,TRBJ1-2,many
TGTGCCTGGAGGGATAACAGGGGGCGGGTAGGTGGCTACACCTTC,CAWRDNRGRVGGYTF,TRBD1,TRBV30,TRBJ1-2,.
TGTGCCAGTAGTAGGGACAGGGGGAGTCACACTGAAGCTTTCTTT,CASSRDRGSHTEAFF,TRBD1,TRBV19,TRBJ1-1,few
TGTGCCAGCAGCTCGGTGACGGGACCCCAGGAGACCCAGTACTTC,CASSSVTGPQETQYF,.,TRBV7-9,TRBJ2-5,few
TGTGCCAGCAAGGGTGGACAGTGGAACACCGGGGAGCTGTTTTTT,CASKGGQWNTGELFF,.,TRBV28,TRBJ2-2,few
TGTGCCAGCAGTTTACGGAGCGCGGCAAACTACGAGCAGTACTTC,CASSLRSAANYEQYF,.,TRBV27,TRBJ2-7,many
TGTGCCAGCAGCGTGGACCCCTACGAGCAGTACTTC,CASSVDPYEQYF,.,TRBV7-9,TRBJ2-7,.
TGTGCCAGCAGTTTAGCTCTAGGGGGCTATGAAAAACTGTTTTTT,CASSLALGGYEKLFF,TRBD1,TRBV12-3/TRBV12-4,TRBJ1-4,.
TGTGCCAGCAGTAAGACAGGGGGATATGGTTCACCCCTCCACTTT,CASSKTGGYGSPLHF,TRBD1,TRBV6-1,TRBJ1-6,many
TGTGCCAGCAGTTTTCGGACAGTTGTTAACACCGGGGAGCTGTTTTTT,CASSFRTVVNTGELFF,.,TRBV6-2/TRBV6-3,TRBJ2-2,few
TGTGCCAGCAGCTTATTTCCCCAGGGGTCCATCACCTACGAGCAGTACTTC,CASSLFPQGSITYEQYF,.,TRBV11-2,TRBJ2-7,many
TGTGCCAGCAGCTTGACCGGGACACCTGAAGAGACCCAGTACTTC,CASSLTGTPEETQYF,.,TRBV5-6,TRBJ2-5,.
TGCAGTGCTAGAGATGTTCGGGTAGCGGGGAACAATGAGCAGTTCTTC,CSARDVRVAGNNEQFF,TRBD2,TRBV20-1,TRBJ2-1,few
TGTGCCAGCACTGGCAGTCTGGAAAGCAATCAGCCCCAGCATTTT,CASTGSLESNQPQHF,.,TRBV6-1,TRBJ1-5,many